The entry below gives a single T cell receptor beta chain sequence along with its context. As processed by the authors: Amplification from reference gene primers served as the basis for estimated nucleated cell counts. Clones were read by immunoSEQ multiplex PCR, and TCRdb kept only the in-frame ones, dropping some. V, J and clone size were drawn from that table, and D and trimming were deduced from the DNA. Of more than 200,000 clones detected, approximately 86% appear once; the ten largest clones hold about 2.1%. This entry belongs to a study of blood T cell repertoires in COVID-19. Study-wide context: COVID-19 samples from acute and convalescent phases originated in the United States, Italy and Spain. T cells, B-cell-depleted T cells, or PBMCs supplied cDNA or gDNA.

Germline CDR1 SGHAT, CDR2 FQNNGV. The CDR3 consists of 15 residues. The V gene lost 5 bases and the J gene lost 10 bases, with 22 bases spanning the gap. The receptor was isolated from a man in his thirties or forties with active or convalescent COVID-19. This rearrangement joins TRBV11-2 to TRBJ2-3; TRBD2 is a possible D gene (5 bases). The sample taken for sequencing was peripheral blood. The CDR3 loop is CASSPPRGRLEAQYF. DNA of the CDR3: TGTGCCAGCAGCCCCCCCCGAGGGAGACTTGAGGCGCAGTATTTT.